What follows are 21 T cell receptor beta chains derived from one specimen sequenced in a study of blood T cells in healthy people across ages. Sample-barcoded 5' priming and a J-beta primer mix drove a second PCR of roughly 6 to 12 cycles. Via MiXCR, TCRdb re-called the 5' RACE reads, giving one row per CDR3 protein. The table lists about 1.4 million distinct CDR3 sequences, approximately 59% of them singletons, with approximately 7% in the top ten. The sequencing sample was made of blood. These receptors all stem from a man aged 18 to 30 in good health.

This sequence joins TRBV7-2 and TRBJ2-3; no definite D call. CDR3 length equals 12 residues. Per germline, CDR1 SGHTA and CDR2 FQGNSA. The V and J ends lost 5 bases and 5 bases respectively, with 8 bases between them. The CDR3 protein is CASSPSLDTQYF. The CDR3 region has the DNA TGTGCCAGCAGCCCCTCCCTAGATACGCAGTATTTT.

The chain combines TRBV3-1 with TRBJ2-3; D is possibly TRBD1 (6 bases). Germline CDR1 LGHDT, CDR2 YNNKEL (reference sequence). Trimming pared 6 bases from V and 1 base from J, leaving 14 bases between. The CDR3 runs to 15 residues. CDR3 bases: TGTGCCAGCAGTCCGGACAGCCTTGGCACAGATACGCAGTATTTT. Protein product: CASSPDSLGTDTQYF.

Here the CDR3 reads CASSQFMRGGREEDTQYF. DNA for the CDR3: TGTGCCAGCAGCCAATTCATGCGGGGCGGGAGGGAAGAAGATACGCAGTATTTT. J is TRBJ2-3 and V is TRBV4-2; the match to TRBD2 covers 9 bases. With V trimmed by 2 bases and J by 5 bases, 14 bases remained unmatched. CDR1 and CDR2 (germline): LGHNA, YNFKEQ. The CDR3 runs to 18 residues.

This clonotype turned up a few times. The V gene is TRBV12-3 or TRBV12-4, the J gene TRBJ1-1; D possibly corresponds to TRBD1 (5 bases). Trimming left V 3 bases short and J 1 base short, with 9 bases between. This CDR3 is 14 amino acids long. CDR3 coding DNA: TGTGCCAGCAGTTTGAGACAGAAGAACACTGAAGCTTTCTTT. The encoded protein is CASSLRQKNTEAFF.

The CDR3 sequence is CASSLTETFYEQYF. In nucleotides, the CDR3 is TGTGCCAGCAGCTTAACGGAGACTTTTTACGAGCAGTACTTC. V and J are TRBV7-2 and TRBJ2-4; no clear D. The J call may be wrong; the DNA end is better matched by TRBJ2-7. Germline loops: CDR1 SGHTA, CDR2 FQGNSA. The CDR3 sequence is 14 residues long.

This clonotype was seen a few times. The rearrangement uses TRBV10-3 and TRBJ2-3; 10 nucleotides match TRBD2. With 10 bases clipped from V and 3 bases from J, the junction kept 7 bases outside the gene matches. CDR1 is ENHRY and CDR2 is SYGVKD in the germline V gene. The CDR3 is 14 residues long. CDR3 loop: CATGLAEVTDTQYF. DNA of the CDR3: TGTGCCACCGGACTAGCGGAAGTTACAGATACGCAGTATTTT.

The rearrangement joins TRBV7-9 to TRBJ1-4; TRBD1 matches at 7 bases. Unmatched junction bases numbered 14, after V lost 5 bases and J lost 8 bases. This CDR3 region has 16 residues. In germline, CDR1 is SEHNR, CDR2 FQNEAQ (reference sequence). DNA of the CDR3: TGTGCCAGCAGCCCAACCACAGGGGAAGCTGGGGAAAAACTGTTTTTT. It yields the protein CASSPTTGEAGEKLFF.

As for this clonotype: Its ends do not fully match the called genes, so a read error is possible. CDR3 bases: TGTACTAGTGGAGAAGAGACCCAGTACTTC. This gives the protein CTSGEETQYF. This chain joins TRBV12-5 and TRBJ2-7; a weak D match, TRBD2 (5 bases). The better agreement between TRBJ2-5 and the DNA end casts doubt on the J call. From germline, CDR1 is LGHNT and CDR2 FRNRAP. The CDR3 contains 10 residues.

The V gene is TRBV28, the J gene TRBJ2-3; D is perhaps TRBD1 or TRBD2 (6 bases each). Looked up from germline, CDR1 is MDHEN and CDR2 is SYDVKM. With 8 bases removed from V and 6 bases from J, the gap between germline ends came to 21 bases. This CDR3 contains 15 residues. The CDR3 reads CASRVYSGAGDTQYF. As DNA, the CDR3 is TGTGCCAGCCGAGTGTACTCGGGGGCAGGGGATACGCAGTATTTT. Combining the CDR3 with reference TRBV28 and TRBJ2-3 gives the whole variable domain DVKVTQSSRYLVKRTGEKVFLECVQDMDHENMFWYRQDPGLGLRLIYFSYDVKMKEKGDIPEGYSVSREKKERFSLILESASTNQTSMYLCASRVYSGAGDTQYFGPGTRLTVL.

At least ten counts were recorded for this clonotype. This sequence joins TRBV29-1 and TRBJ1-4; 11 bases fit TRBD1. Germline V gene data show CDR1 as SQVTM and CDR2 as ANQGSEA. The CDR3 contains 15 residues. V dropped 6 bases and J dropped 4; count of bases not matched to a gene: 7. CDR3 loop: CSVADRGQSNEKLFF. DNA for the CDR3: TGCAGCGTCGCGGACAGGGGGCAGAGTAATGAAAAACTGTTTTTT.

The rearrangement joins TRBV20-1 to TRBJ2-2; D is ambiguous. Trimming took 3 bases from V and 1 from J, leaving 6 bases between them. Germline CDR1 reads DFQATT; CDR2 reads SNEGSKA (reference sequence). The CDR3 consists of 13 residues. The CDR3 region has the DNA TGCAGTGCTAGGGGTATGAACACCGGGGAGCTGTTTTTT. Translation: CSARGMNTGELFF.

V and J are TRBV7-9 and TRBJ1-4, with D possibly being TRBD1 (6 bases). The CDR3 contains 15 residues. Between the trimmed V and J ends, which lost 5 bases and 11 bases, there was a span of 21 bases. The germline CDR1 and CDR2 sequences are SEHNR and FQNEAQ (reference sequence). CDR3 DNA sequence: TGTGCCAGCAGCACGGACAGTCATTCGAGGGGGAAACTGTTTTTT. Translating gives CASSTDSHSRGKLFF.

As regards this clonotype: A read error is possible here, since a much larger clone lies one base away. V is TRBV29-1 and J is TRBJ2-1; TRBD2 might be the D (6 bases). Matching the DNA end better, TRBJ2-7 makes the J call doubtful. The CDR3 covers 14 residues. Germline V CDR1 and CDR2: SQVTM, ANQGSEA. The CDR3 DNA sequence: TGCAGCGTTGAGGGGGGAAGCTCCTACAATGAGCAGTACTTC. It specifies CSVEGGSSYNEQYF.

A few counts support this clonotype. The chain combines TRBV4-3 with TRBJ2-3; tentatively, D is TRBD1 (6 bases). The ends were cut back, 3 bases at V and 6 bases at J, with 25 bases in the middle. This CDR3 is 18 amino acids long. Germline V lookup: CDR1 LGHNA, CDR2 YSLEER. The CDR3 region has the DNA TGCGCCAGCAGCCACACCATCATCCGGGACACGACGGCGGATACGCAGTATTTT. This encodes CASSHTIIRDTTADTQYF.

V usage is TRBV6-2 or TRBV6-3 and J usage is TRBJ1-1; 7 positions match TRBD1. The germline V gene has CDR1 MNHEY and CDR2 SVGEGT. J gave up 0 bases and V 7 bases, and 5 bases lay outside the gene matches. This CDR3 contains 14 residues. DNA for the CDR3: TGTGCCAGCACCTACAGGGGTCTGAACACTGAAGCTTTCTTT. Protein: CASTYRGLNTEAFF.

V and J are TRBV29-1 and TRBJ2-1; 7 bases align to TRBD1. Germline CDR1 and CDR2: SQVTM and ANQGSEA. This CDR3 is 11 amino acids long. The CDR3 is CTTGAYNEQFF. Here the CDR3 DNA reads TGCACCACAGGGGCCTACAATGAGCAGTTCTTC.

This clonotype came up once. This chain joins TRBV7-9 and TRBJ2-1; possible D gene TRBD1, 5 bases. Trimming left V 1 base short and J 6 bases short, with 10 bases between. This CDR3 is 14 amino acids long. Germline V gene data show CDR1 as SEHNR and CDR2 as FQNEAQ (reference sequence). CDR3 bases: TGTGCCAGCAGCTTAGTTAGGGGTTTCAATGAGCAGTTCTTC. Translating it yields CASSLVRGFNEQFF.

This chain joins TRBV24-1 and TRBJ1-2, with 7 bases aligning to TRBD1. Trimming cost V 4 bases and J 4 bases; bases outside gene matches: 8. Germline assignment: CDR1 KGHDR and CDR2 SFDVKD. The CDR3 is 15 amino acids. CDR3 DNA sequence: TGTGCCACCAGTGACACAGGGACAGCCGGCTATGGCTACACCTTC. It specifies CATSDTGTAGYGYTF.

The gene calls are TRBV14 and TRBJ2-1, with D hard to call. CDR1 and CDR2 from the germline V gene are SGHDN and FVKESK. This CDR3 comprises 13 residues. V lost 3 bases to trimming and J lost 7 bases, with 10 bases between them. The CDR3 is CASSQGIPNEQFF. CDR3 bases: TGTGCCAGCAGCCAGGGGATTCCGAATGAGCAGTTCTTC.

In this sample, this clonotype turned up a few times. The rearrangement links TRBV9 to TRBJ2-5, with a tentative D call TRBD1 (6 bases). The closer fit of TRBJ2-7 to the DNA end suggests the J call may be wrong. Germline V lookup: CDR1 SGDLS, CDR2 YYNGEE. This CDR3 region has 14 residues. CDR3 DNA: TGTGCCAGCAGCGGAACAGGGATCCCCTACGAGCAGTACTTC. Amino acid sequence: CASSGTGIPYEQYF.

The chain recombines TRBV6-5 with TRBJ2-1; 7 bases align to TRBD1. This CDR3 spans 18 amino acids. The V gene's germline CDR1 is MNHEY and CDR2 SVGAGI. J gave up 7 bases and V 0 bases, and 15 bases lay outside the gene matches. CDR3: CASSYSVSETGDGNEQFF. The CDR3, as DNA: TGTGCCAGCAGTTACTCAGTTTCCGAAACAGGGGATGGAAATGAGCAGTTCTTC.